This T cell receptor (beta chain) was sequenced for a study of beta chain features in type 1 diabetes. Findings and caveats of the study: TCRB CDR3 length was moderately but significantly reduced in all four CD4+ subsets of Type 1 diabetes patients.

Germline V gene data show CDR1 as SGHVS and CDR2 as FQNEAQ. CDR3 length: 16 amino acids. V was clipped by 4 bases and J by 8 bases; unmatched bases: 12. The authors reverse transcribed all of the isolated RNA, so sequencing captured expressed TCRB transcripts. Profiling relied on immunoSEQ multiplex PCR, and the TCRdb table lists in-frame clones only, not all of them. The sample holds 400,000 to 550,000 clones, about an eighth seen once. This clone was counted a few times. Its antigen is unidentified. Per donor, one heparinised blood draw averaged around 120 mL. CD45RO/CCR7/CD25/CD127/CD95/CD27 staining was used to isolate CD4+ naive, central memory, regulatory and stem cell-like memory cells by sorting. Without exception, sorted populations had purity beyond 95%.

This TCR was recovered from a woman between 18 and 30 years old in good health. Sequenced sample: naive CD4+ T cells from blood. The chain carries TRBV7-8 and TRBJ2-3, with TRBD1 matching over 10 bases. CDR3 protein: CASSWGDRGDSGTQYF. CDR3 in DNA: TGTGCCAGCAGCTGGGGGGACAGGGGCGATTCGGGTACGCAGTATTTT.